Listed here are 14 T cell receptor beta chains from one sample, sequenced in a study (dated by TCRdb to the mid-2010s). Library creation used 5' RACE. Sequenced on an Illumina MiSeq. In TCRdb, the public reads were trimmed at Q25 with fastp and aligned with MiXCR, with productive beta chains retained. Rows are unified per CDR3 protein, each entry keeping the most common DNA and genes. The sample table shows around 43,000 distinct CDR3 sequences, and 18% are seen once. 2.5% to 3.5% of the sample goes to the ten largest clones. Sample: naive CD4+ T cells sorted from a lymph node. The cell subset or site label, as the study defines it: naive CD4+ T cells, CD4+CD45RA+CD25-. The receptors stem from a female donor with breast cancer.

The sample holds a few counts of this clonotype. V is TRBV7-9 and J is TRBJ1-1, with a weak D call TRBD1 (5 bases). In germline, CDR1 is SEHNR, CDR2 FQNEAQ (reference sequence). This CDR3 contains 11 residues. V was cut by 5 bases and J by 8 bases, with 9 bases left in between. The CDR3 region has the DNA TGTGCCAGCAGCGTAAGGGGAGAAGCTTTCTTT. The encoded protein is CASSVRGEAFF.

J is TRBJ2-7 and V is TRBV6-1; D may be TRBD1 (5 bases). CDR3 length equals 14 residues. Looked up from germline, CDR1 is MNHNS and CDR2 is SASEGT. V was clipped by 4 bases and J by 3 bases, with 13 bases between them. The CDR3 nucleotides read TGTGCCAGCAGTGGACTCAGGGCCATCTACGAGCAGTACTTC. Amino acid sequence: CASSGLRAIYEQYF.

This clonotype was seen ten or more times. CDR3 bases: TGTGCCAGCAGCGGCATGGGGCGCGGAAACACCATATATTTT. This translates into CASSGMGRGNTIYF. This rearrangement joins TRBV5-4 to TRBJ1-3, with TRBD1 as a possible D gene (5 bases). CDR3 length: 14 amino acids. V was clipped by 4 bases and J by 4 bases, with 12 bases between them. Germline V gives CDR1 SGHNT, CDR2 YYREEE (reference sequence). Combining the CDR3 with reference TRBV5-4 and TRBJ1-3 gives the whole variable domain ETGVTQSPTHLIKTRGQQVTLRCSSQSGHNTVSWYQQALGQGPQFIFQYYREEENGRGNFPPRFSGLQFPNYSSELNVNALELDDSALYLCASSGMGRGNTIYFGEGSWLTVV.

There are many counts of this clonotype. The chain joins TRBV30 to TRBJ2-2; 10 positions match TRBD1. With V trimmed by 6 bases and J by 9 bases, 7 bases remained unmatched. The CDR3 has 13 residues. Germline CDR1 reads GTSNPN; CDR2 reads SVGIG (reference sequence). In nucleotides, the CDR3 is TGTGCCTGCGGGGGACAGGGGACTAGGGAGCTGTTTTTT. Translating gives CACGGQGTRELFF. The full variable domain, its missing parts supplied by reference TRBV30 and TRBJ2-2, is SQTIHQWPATLVQPVGSPLSLECTVEGTSNPNLYWYRQAAGRGLQLLFYSVGIGQISSEVPQNLSASRPQDRQFILSSKKLLLSDSGFYLCACGGQGTRELFFGEGSRLTVL.

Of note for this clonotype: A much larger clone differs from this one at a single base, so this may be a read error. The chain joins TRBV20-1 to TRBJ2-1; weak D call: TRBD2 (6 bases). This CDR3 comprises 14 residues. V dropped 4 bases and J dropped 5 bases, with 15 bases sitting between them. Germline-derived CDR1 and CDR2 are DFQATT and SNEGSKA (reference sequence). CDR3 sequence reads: CSAMGGPADNEQFF. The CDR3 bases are TGCAGTGCTATGGGAGGACCAGCGGACAATGAGCAGTTCTTC.

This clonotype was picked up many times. The chain's CDR3 is CASSFYQETQYF. The DNA of the CDR3 is TGTGCCAGCAGTTTCTACCAAGAGACCCAGTACTTC. This sequence joins TRBV12-3 or TRBV12-4 and TRBJ2-5, with D hard to call. V lost 3 bases, J lost 0 bases, and 2 bases lay in between. There are 12 residues in the CDR3.

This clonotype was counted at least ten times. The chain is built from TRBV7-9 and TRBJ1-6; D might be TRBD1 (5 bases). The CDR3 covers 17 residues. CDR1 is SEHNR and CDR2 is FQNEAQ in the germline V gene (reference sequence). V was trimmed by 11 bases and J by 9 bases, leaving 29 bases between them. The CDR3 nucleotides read TGTGCCGCCTCACAGATCACCGGGACGAGCGTGCGTTCACCCCTCCACTTT. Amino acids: CAASQITGTSVRSPLHF.

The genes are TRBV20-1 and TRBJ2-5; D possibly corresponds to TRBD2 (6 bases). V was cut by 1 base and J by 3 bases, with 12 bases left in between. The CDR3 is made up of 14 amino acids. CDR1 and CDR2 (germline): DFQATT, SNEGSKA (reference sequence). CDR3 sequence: CSARGSGGEETQYF. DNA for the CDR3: TGCAGTGCTAGAGGTAGCGGAGGTGAAGAGACCCAGTACTTC.

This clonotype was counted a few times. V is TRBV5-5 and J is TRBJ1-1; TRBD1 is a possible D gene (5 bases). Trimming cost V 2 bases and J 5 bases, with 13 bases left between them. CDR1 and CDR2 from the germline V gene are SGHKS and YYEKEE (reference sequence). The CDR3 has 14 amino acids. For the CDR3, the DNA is TGTGCCAGCAGCTTCACCTCTCAGGGAACTGAAGCTTTCTTT. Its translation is CASSFTSQGTEAFF.

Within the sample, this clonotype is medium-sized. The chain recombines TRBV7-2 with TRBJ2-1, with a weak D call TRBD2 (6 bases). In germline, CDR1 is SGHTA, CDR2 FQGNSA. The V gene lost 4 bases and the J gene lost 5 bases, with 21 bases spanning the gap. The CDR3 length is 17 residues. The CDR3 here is CASSSSRLAGRDNEQFF. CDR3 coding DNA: TGTGCCAGCAGCTCCTCACGACTCGCGGGGCGCGACAATGAGCAGTTCTTC. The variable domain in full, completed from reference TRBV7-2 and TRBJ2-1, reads GAGVSQSPSNKVTEKGKDVELRCDPISGHTALYWYRQSLGQGLEFLIYFQGNSAPDKSGLPSDRFSAERTGGSVSTLTIQRTQQEDSAVYLCASSSSRLAGRDNEQFFGPGTRLTVL.

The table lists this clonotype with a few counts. CDR3 in amino acids: CSARKDSGPIAGANVLTF. The CDR3 DNA reads as TGCAGTGCTAGAAAGGACAGCGGCCCGATTGCTGGGGCCAACGTCCTGACTTTC. V and J are TRBV20-1 and TRBJ2-6; maybe TRBD1 (6 bases). Trimming shortened V by 2 bases and J by 2 bases, and 19 bases separated the two germline ends. Germline V gene data show CDR1 as DFQATT and CDR2 as SNEGSKA (reference sequence). The CDR3 spans 18 residues.

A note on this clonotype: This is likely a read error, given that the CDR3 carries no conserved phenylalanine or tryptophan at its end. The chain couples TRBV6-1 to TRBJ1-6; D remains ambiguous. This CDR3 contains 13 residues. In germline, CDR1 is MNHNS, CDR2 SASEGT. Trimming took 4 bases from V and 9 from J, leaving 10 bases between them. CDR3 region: CASSAKMSSPLHS. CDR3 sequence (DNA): TGTGCCAGCAGTGCGAAGATGAGTTCACCCCTCCACTCT.

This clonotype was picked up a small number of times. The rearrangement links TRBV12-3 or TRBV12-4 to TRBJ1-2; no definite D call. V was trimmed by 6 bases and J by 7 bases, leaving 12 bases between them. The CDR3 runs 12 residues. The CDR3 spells CASSSFAAGYTF. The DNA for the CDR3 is TGTGCCAGCAGCTCCTTCGCAGCTGGCTACACCTTC.

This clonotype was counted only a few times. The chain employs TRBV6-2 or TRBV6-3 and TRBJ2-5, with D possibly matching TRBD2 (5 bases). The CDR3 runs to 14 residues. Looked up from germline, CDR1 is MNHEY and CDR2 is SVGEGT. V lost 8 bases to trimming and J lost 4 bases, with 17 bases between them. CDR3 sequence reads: CASGQRGSRETQYF. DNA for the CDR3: TGTGCCAGCGGGCAGCGAGGGTCCCGAGAGACCCAGTACTTC.